This T cell receptor (beta chain) was documented in a study of blood T cell repertoires in COVID-19. The V gene's germline CDR1 is SNHLY and CDR2 FYNNEI. This CDR3 has 11 residues. With 7 bases removed from V and 5 bases from J, the gap between germline ends came to 8 bases. Original processing methods: Amplification of reference gene primers was used by the study to estimate nucleated cell counts. The data were produced by immunoSEQ multiplex PCR, yet TCRdb's version contains in-frame clones alone and is incomplete. Clone size and V and J calls were adopted from that table, with D and trimming inferred from the DNA. There are about 220,000 clones in the sample; roughly 84% occur only once, and 3% to 4.5% lies in the top ten.

The TCR originated in a woman older than 75 with acute or convalescent COVID-19. Sequenced material: peripheral blood. The chain links TRBV2 to TRBJ1-2; D unclear. CDR3 DNA sequence: TGTGCCAGCAAACAACAGTATGGCTACACCTTC. This sequence encodes CASKQQYGYTF.